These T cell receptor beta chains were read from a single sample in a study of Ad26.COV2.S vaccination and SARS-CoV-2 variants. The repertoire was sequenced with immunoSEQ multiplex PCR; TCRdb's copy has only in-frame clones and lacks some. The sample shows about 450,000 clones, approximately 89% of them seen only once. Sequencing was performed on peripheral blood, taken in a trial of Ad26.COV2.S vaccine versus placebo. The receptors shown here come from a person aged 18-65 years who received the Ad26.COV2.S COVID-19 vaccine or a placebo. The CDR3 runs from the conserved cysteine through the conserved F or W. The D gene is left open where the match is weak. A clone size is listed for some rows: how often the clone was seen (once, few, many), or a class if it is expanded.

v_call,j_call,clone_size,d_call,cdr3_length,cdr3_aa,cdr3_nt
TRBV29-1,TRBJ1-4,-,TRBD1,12,CSVDRGNEKLFF,TGCAGCGTCGACAGGGGTAATGAAAAACTGTTTTTT
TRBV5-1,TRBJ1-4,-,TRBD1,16,CASSLGSTGVGEKLFF,TGCGCCAGCAGCTTGGGGTCGACAGGGGTCGGGGAAAAACTGTTTTTT
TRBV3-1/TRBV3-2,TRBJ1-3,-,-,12,CASSQGHGTIYF,TGTGCCAGCAGCCAAGGTCATGGCACCATATATTTT
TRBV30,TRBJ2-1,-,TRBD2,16,CARSTLAGSSYNEQFF,TGTGCCCGTTCTACTCTAGCGGGTAGCTCCTACAATGAGCAGTTCTTC
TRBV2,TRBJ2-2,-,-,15,CASRVRDGSTGELFF,TGTGCCAGCAGGGTCAGGGATGGCTCAACCGGGGAGCTGTTTTTT
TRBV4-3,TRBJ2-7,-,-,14,CASSQDPPGNEQYF,TGCGCCAGCAGCCAAGATCCCCCGGGTAACGAGCAGTACTTC
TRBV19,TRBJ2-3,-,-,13,CASRPGYTDTQYF,TGTGCCAGTAGGCCGGGGTACACAGATACGCAGTATTTT
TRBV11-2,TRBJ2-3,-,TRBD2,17,CASSLDGLAAGTDTQYF,TGTGCCAGCAGCTTAGACGGACTAGCGGCGGGCACAGATACGCAGTATTTT
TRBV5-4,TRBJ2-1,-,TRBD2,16,CASSLQSGSSYNEQFF,TGTGCCAGCAGCTTGCAAAGCGGGAGCTCCTACAATGAGCAGTTCTTC
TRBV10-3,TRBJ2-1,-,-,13,CAISPSAINEQFF,TGTGCCATCAGTCCTAGCGCTATCAATGAGCAGTTCTTC
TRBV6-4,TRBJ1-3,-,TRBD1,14,CASSALTGQGNIYF,TGTGCCAGCAGTGCCCTTACCGGACAGGGAAACATATATTTT
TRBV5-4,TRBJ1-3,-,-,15,CASSSGLVSGNTIYF,TGTGCCAGCAGCTCAGGGTTGGTCTCTGGAAACACCATATATTTT
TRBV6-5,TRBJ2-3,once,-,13,CASRAGRGDTQYF,TGTGCCAGCAGAGCTGGAAGGGGAGATACGCAGTATTTT
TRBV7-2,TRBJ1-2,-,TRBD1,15,CASSLGGQGIYGYTF,TGTGCCAGCAGCTTAGGGGGACAGGGAATCTATGGCTACACCTTC
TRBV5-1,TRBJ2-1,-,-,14,CASSFGDSYNEQFF,TGCGCCAGCAGCTTTGGGGATTCCTACAATGAGCAGTTCTTC
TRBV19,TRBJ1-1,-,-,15,CASSPRQEVNTEAFF,TGTGCCAGTAGTCCCAGACAGGAGGTGAACACTGAAGCTTTCTTT
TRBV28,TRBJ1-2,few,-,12,CASSLGGYGYTF,TGTGCCAGCAGTTTGGGAGGCTATGGCTACACCTTC
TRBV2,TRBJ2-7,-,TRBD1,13,CASLRGFLEEQYF,TGTGCCAGCCTCAGGGGGTTTTTGGAGGAGCAGTACTTC
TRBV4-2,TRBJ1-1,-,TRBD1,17,CASSQEGAGTGDTEAFF,TGTGCCAGCAGCCAAGAGGGGGCCGGGACAGGGGACACTGAAGCTTTCTTT
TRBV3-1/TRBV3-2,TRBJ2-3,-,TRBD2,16,CASSPWTSGDTDTQYF,TGTGCCAGCAGCCCTTGGACTAGCGGGGACACAGATACGCAGTATTTT
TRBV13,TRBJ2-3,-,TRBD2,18,CASSDSSGRHGDTDTQYF,TGTGCCAGCAGCGATTCTAGCGGGAGGCATGGGGACACAGATACGCAGTATTTT
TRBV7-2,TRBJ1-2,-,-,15,CASSLAEWQGYGYTF,TGTGCCAGCAGCTTAGCGGAATGGCAGGGCTATGGCTACACCTTC
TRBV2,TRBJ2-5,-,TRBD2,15,CASSSQRGRGETQYF,TGTGCCAGCAGTAGTCAGCGGGGGCGGGGAGAGACCCAGTACTTC
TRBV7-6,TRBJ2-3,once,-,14,CASSPGTSTDTQYF,TGTGCCAGCAGCCCGGGGACTAGCACAGATACGCAGTATTTT
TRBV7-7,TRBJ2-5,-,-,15,CASSLGGRGGETQYF,TGTGCTAGCAGCTTAGGCGGCAGGGGAGGAGAGACCCAGTACTTC
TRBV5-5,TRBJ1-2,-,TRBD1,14,CASSHRGQNYGYTF,TGTGCCAGCAGCCACCGGGGACAGAACTATGGCTACACCTTC
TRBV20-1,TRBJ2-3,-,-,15,CSASGGAVLTDTQYF,TGCAGTGCTAGTGGAGGGGCGGTACTCACAGATACGCAGTATTTT
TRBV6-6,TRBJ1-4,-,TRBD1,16,CASRSHPTGKDEKLFF,TGTGCCAGCCGATCCCACCCGACAGGGAAGGATGAAAAACTGTTTTTT
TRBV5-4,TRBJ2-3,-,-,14,CASSLAVATDTQYF,TGTGCCAGCAGCTTAGCGGTTGCGACAGATACGCAGTATTTT
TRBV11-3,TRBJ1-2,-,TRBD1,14,CASSAYRDREVHTF,TGTGCCAGCAGCGCCTACCGGGACAGGGAAGTGCACACCTTC
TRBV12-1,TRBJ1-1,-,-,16,CASSFGQGGVNTEAFF,TGTGCCAGCAGCTTTGGACAGGGAGGTGTGAACACTGAAGCTTTCTTT
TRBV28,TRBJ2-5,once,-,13,CASLGWQGETQYF,TGTGCCAGTCTTGGGTGGCAGGGAGAGACCCAGTACTTC